This T cell receptor (beta chain) was found in a study of shared clonotypes between healthy human individuals. The wider study: Three CD4 naive, three CD4 memory, two CD8 naive and one CD8 memory plate were used per donor. Study-wide points: Generally, naive subsets (rather than memory subsets) showed larger estimated richness.

As regards this clone: The antigen is undetermined.

Participating donors were healthy, HIV-negative adults free of recent acute infections or vaccinations. The CDR3 has 13 amino acids. V was trimmed by 4 bases and J by 1 base, leaving 8 bases between them. In germline, CDR1 is SGHNT, CDR2 YYREEE (reference sequence). Profiling relied on immunoSEQ multiplex PCR, and the TCRdb table lists in-frame clones only, not all of them. The sample has roughly 2.6 million clones, more than 90% seen once. The sample was naive CD4+ T cells sorted from blood. Subset in this sample: CD45RA+ positively selected. The chain carries TRBV5-4 and TRBJ1-1; maybe TRBD1 (5 bases). This clonotype was obtained from a man aged 18 to 29 in good health. CDR3 region: CASSATGNTEAFF. As DNA, the CDR3 is TGTGCCAGCAGCGCCACAGGGAACACTGAAGCTTTCTTT.